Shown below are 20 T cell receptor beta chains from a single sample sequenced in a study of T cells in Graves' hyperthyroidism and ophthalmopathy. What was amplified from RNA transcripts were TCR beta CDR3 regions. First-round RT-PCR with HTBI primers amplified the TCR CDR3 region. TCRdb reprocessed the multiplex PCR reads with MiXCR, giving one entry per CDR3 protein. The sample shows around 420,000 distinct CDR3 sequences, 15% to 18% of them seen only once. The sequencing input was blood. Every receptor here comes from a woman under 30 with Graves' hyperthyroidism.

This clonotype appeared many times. The CDR3 nucleotides are TGTGCCACCAGCAGAGAGAGAGTTAACAATGAGCAGTTCTTC. This codes for CATSRERVNNEQFF. The chain links TRBV15 to TRBJ2-1; no clear D gene. The CDR3 runs to 14 residues. V was clipped by 0 bases and J by 5 bases, with 8 bases between them. Germline assignment: CDR1 LNHNV and CDR2 YYDKDF (reference sequence).

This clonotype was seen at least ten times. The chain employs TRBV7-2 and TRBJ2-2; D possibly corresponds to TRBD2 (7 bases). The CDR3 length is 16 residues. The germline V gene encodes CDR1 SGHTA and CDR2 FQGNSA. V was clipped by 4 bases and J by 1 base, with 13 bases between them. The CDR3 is CASSSWGGLNTGELFF. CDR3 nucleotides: TGTGCCAGCAGCTCATGGGGGGGCCTGAACACCGGGGAGCTGTTTTTT. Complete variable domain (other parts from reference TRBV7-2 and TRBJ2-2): GAGVSQSPSNKVTEKGKDVELRCDPISGHTALYWYRQSLGQGLEFLIYFQGNSAPDKSGLPSDRFSAERTGGSVSTLTIQRTQQEDSAVYLCASSSWGGLNTGELFFGEGSRLTVL.

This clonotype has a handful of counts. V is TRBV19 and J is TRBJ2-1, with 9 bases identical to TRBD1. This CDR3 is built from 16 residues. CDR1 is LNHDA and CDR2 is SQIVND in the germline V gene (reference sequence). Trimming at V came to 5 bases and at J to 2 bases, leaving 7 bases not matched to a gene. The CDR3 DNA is TGTGCCAGTAGTTCCCCCAACAGGGGGCCCTACAATGAGCAGTTCTTC. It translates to CASSSPNRGPYNEQFF. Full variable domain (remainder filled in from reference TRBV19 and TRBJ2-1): DGGITQSPKYLFRKEGQNVTLSCEQNLNHDAMYWYRQDPGQGLRLIYYSQIVNDFQKGDIAEGYSVSREKKESFPLTVTSAQKNPTAFYLCASSSPNRGPYNEQFFGPGTRLTVL.

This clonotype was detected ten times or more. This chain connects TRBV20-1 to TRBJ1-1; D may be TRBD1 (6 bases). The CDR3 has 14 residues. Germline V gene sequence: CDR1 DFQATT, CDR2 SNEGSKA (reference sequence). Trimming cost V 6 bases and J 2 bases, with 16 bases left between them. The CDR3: CSAAEDRRNTEAFF. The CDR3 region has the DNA TGCAGTGCCGCCGAGGACAGACGAAACACTGAAGCTTTCTTT.

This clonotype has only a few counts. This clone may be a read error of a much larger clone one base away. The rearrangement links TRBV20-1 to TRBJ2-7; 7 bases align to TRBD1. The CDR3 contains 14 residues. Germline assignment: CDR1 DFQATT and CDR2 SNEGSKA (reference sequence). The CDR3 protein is CSTRGPGQSYEQYF. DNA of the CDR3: TGCAGTACTAGAGGACCGGGACAGTCCTACGAGCAGTACTTC.

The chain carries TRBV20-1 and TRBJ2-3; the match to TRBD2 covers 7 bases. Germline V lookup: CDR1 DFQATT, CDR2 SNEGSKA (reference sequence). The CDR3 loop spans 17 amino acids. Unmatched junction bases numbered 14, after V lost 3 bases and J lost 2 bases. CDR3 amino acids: CSARGLPASGYTDTQYF. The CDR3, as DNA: TGCAGTGCTAGGGGTTTACCGGCTAGCGGATACACAGATACGCAGTATTTT.

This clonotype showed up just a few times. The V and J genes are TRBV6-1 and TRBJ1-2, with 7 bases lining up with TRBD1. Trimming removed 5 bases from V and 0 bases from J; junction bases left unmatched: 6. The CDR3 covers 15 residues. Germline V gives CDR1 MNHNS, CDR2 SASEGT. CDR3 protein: CASSRPGTANYGYTF. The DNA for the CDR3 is TGTGCCAGCAGTAGACCGGGGACAGCTAACTATGGCTACACCTTC.

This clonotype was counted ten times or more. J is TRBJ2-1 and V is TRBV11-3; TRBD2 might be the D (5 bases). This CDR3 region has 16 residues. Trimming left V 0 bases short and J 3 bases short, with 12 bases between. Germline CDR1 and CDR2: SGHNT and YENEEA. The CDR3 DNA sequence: TGTGCCAGCAGCTTAGAGTCAGCGGACGGCTACAATGAGCAGTTCTTC. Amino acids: CASSLESADGYNEQFF.

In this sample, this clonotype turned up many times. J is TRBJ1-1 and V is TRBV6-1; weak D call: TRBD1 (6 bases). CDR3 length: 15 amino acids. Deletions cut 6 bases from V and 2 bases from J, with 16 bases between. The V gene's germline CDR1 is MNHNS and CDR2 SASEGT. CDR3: CASRPFDRSNTEAFF. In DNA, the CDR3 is TGTGCCAGCAGACCCTTCGACAGGTCCAACACTGAAGCTTTCTTT.

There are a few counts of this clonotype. As DNA, the CDR3 is TGTGCCATCAGTGGTACTGAAAAGCCCTACGAGCAGTACTTC. Its translation: CAISGTEKPYEQYF. V is TRBV10-3 and J is TRBJ2-7; D not resolved. This CDR3 comprises 14 residues. Germline V gene data show CDR1 as ENHRY and CDR2 as SYGVKD. V lost 4 bases to trimming and J lost 2 bases, with 12 bases between them.

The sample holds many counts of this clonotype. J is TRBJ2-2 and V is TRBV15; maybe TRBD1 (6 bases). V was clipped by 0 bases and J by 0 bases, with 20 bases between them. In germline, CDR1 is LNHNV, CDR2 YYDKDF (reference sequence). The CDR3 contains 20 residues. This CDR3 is CATSRDLVRRTAANTGELFF. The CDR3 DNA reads TGTGCCACCAGCAGAGATCTGGTTCGGAGGACAGCCGCGAACACCGGGGAGCTGTTTTTT.

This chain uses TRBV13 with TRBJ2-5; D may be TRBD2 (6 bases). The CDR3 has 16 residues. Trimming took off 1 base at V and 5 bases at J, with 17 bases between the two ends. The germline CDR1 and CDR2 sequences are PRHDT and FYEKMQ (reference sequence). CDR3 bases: TGTGCCAGCAGCTTAGACGAGGAGGGGTCATGGGAGACCCAGTACTTC. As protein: CASSLDEEGSWETQYF.

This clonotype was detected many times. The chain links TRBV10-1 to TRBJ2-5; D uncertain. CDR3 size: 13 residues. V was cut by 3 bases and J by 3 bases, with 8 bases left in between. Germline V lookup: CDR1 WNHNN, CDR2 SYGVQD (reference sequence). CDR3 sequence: CASSDRVKETQYF. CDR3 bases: TGCGCCAGCAGTGACCGTGTAAAAGAGACCCAGTACTTC.

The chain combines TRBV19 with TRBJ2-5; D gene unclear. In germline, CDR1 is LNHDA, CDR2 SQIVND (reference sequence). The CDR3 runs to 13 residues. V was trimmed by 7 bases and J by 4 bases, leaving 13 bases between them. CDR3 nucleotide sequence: TGTGCCAGTATCGGGCCGGGTAGAGAGACCCAGTACTTC. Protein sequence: CASIGPGRETQYF.

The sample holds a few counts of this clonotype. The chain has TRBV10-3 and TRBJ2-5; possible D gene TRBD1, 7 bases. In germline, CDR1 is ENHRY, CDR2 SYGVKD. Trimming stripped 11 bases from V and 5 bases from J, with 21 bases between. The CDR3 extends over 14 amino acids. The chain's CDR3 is CAAGRGGGEETQYF. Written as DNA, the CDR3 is TGTGCCGCTGGGCGAGGAGGGGGCGAGGAGACCCAGTACTTC.

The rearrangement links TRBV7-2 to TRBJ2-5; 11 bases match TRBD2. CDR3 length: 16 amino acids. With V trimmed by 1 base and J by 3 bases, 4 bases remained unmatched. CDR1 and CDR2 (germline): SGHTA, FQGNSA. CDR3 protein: CASSLVASGGKETQYF. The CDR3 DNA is TGTGCCAGCAGCTTAGTCGCTAGCGGGGGGAAAGAGACCCAGTACTTC.

The CDR3 spells CSARDGGSRGYTF. CDR3 DNA: TGCAGTGCTAGAGATGGGGGTTCAAGGGGCTACACCTTC. The rearrangement joins TRBV20-1 to TRBJ1-2; D may be TRBD1 (5 bases). Trimming stripped 0 bases from V and 8 bases from J, with 13 bases between. CDR3 length: 13 residues. Germline lookup yields CDR1 DFQATT and CDR2 SNEGSKA (reference sequence).

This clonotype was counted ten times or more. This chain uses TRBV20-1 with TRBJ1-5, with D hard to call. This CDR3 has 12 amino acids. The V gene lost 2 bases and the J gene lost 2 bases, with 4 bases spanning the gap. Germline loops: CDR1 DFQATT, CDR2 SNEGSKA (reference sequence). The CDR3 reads CSARIGNQPQHF. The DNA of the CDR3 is TGCAGTGCTAGAATCGGCAATCAGCCCCAGCATTTT.

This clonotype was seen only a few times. CDR3 sequence (DNA): TGCAGTGCTAGGAAACTAGCGGTCTACAATGAGCAGTTCTTC. Its translation: CSARKLAVYNEQFF. The chain recombines TRBV20-1 with TRBJ2-1, with 8 bases lining up with TRBD2. This CDR3 comprises 14 residues. J lost 3 bases, V lost 3 bases, and 4 bases had no gene match. CDR1 and CDR2 from the germline V gene are DFQATT and SNEGSKA (reference sequence).

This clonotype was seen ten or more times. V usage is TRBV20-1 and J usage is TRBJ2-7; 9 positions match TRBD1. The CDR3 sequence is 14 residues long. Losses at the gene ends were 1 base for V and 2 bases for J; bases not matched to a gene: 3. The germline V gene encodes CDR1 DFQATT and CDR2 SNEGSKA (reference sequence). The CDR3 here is CSARAGTGPYEQYF. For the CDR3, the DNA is TGCAGTGCTAGAGCCGGGACAGGGCCCTACGAGCAGTACTTC.